The clone carrying this T cell receptor (beta chain) showed up just a few times. Its antigen is not identified. Germline V gives CDR1 MGHRA, CDR2 YSYEKL. V lost 5 bases and J lost 7; bases outside the gene matches: 8. The CDR3 loop spans 16 amino acids. For ophthalmopathy patients, the Clinical Activity Score was at least 3 and the NOSPECS grade at least 4; duration was under 3 months. These data belong to a study of T cells in Graves' hyperthyroidism and ophthalmopathy. Study-wide results and limits: Using 13 V-J features, a model discriminated ophthalmopathy from stable hyperthyroidism. Prediction of ophthalmopathy progression came a median around 6.5 months pre-onset.

TCR beta CDR3 region amplification was performed from RNA transcripts. During a first-round RT-PCR of the TCR CDR3, the HTBI primer set was used. TCRdb ran MiXCR on the multiplex PCR reads and lists one entry per CDR3 protein. The sample has 250,000 to 300,000 distinct CDR3 sequences, roughly 20% seen once; the top ten hold just under 40%. The source of this sequence is a man aged 50 to 60 with Graves' ophthalmopathy. The material sequenced was blood. The rearrangement joins TRBV4-1 to TRBJ2-1, with 13 positions matching TRBD2. The CDR3 nucleotides are TGCGCCAGCAGCAACAACGGACTAGCGGGAGTGAATGAGCAGTTCTTC. Translated: CASSNNGLAGVNEQFF.